The 5 T cell receptor beta chains below come from one sample, sequenced in a study of T-cell memory formation after mild COVID-19. TCRdb recomputed calls from the 5' RACE reads with MiXCR, one row per CDR3 protein. This sample carries 400,000 to 500,000 distinct CDR3 sequences, over 15% of them seen once, and the ten largest clones take 20% to 25%. The sequencing input was PBMCs or a T cell subset sorted from them (not recorded which). The receptor source for this set is a man aged 18 to 30 who had mild COVID-19 (a few samples of this study predate the infection). Cell type and time point are not known.

This chain joins TRBV7-2 and TRBJ2-1; TRBD1 or TRBD2 may be the D gene (6 bases each). Trimming stripped 5 bases from V and 1 base from J, with 15 bases between. Germline assignment: CDR1 SGHTA and CDR2 FQGNSA. CDR3 length: 16 amino acids. The CDR3 reads CASSPEGVRSYNEQFF. The DNA of the CDR3 is TGTGCCAGCAGCCCGGAGGGGGTGAGGTCCTACAATGAGCAGTTCTTC.

The genes are TRBV7-2 and TRBJ2-5; 13 positions match TRBD2. Germline CDR1 reads SGHTA; CDR2 reads FQGNSA. The CDR3 contains 17 residues. After removal of 5 bases from V and 4 bases from J, the junction contained 10 bases not matched to a gene. The CDR3 loop reads CASSQRTSGGRVETQYF. In DNA, the CDR3 is TGTGCCAGCAGCCAGCGGACTAGCGGGGGACGGGTAGAGACCCAGTACTTC.

This clonotype has more than one count but fewer than ten. This rearrangement joins TRBV7-2 to TRBJ2-5; 11 positions match TRBD2. This CDR3 has 15 amino acids. The V gene end was trimmed by 5 bases and the J gene end by 5 bases; junction bases not matched to a gene: 7. CDR1 is SGHTA, CDR2 FQGNSA, per germline. The CDR3 DNA is TGTGCCAGCAGCGTTAGCGGGGGGGCCCGGGAGACCCAGTACTTC. Its protein product is CASSVSGGARETQYF.

This clonotype was seen only a few times. This sequence joins TRBV4-1 and TRBJ1-5; D remains ambiguous. Per the germline V gene, CDR1 is MGHRA and CDR2 is YSYEKL. The germline V and J ends were trimmed by 2 bases and 5 bases, with 13 bases remaining between them. The length of the CDR3 is 15 residues. The CDR3 sequence: CASSQLPAGYQPQHF. In DNA, the CDR3 is TGCGCCAGCAGCCAACTTCCCGCCGGATATCAGCCCCAGCATTTT.

This chain joins TRBV12-3 or TRBV12-4 and TRBJ1-4; no definite D call. Trimming removed 3 bases at V and 6 bases at J, with 8 bases between. The CDR3 is 13 amino acids. The CDR3 DNA is TGTGCCAGCAGTTTGTCGACTGATGAAAAACTGTTTTTT. Protein: CASSLSTDEKLFF.